This T cell receptor (beta chain) was recorded in a study of T cells in Graves' hyperthyroidism and ophthalmopathy. Of note for this clonotype: Its cognate antigen is unknown.

RNA transcripts were the template for amplifying TCR beta CDR3 regions. TCR CDR3 regions were first amplified by RT-PCR with HTBI primers. From the multiplex PCR reads, TCRdb called clonotypes with MiXCR, one entry per CDR3 protein. The table records 380,000 or so distinct CDR3 sequences, roughly 14% of them present only once. Whole-study findings and limits: Blood also contained most expanded thyroid clonotypes above 0.001. From stable hyperthyroidism, ophthalmopathy was set apart by a 13 V-J model.

This TCR was recovered from a man aged 25 to 40 with Graves' hyperthyroidism that later progressed to Graves' ophthalmopathy. The sequencing sample was made of blood.

The CDR3 DNA follows: TGTGCCAGCAGCCCCTGGGGGACTGAAGCTTTCTTT. This sequence encodes CASSPWGTEAFF. This chain links TRBV6-1 with TRBJ1-1, with D perhaps matching TRBD1 (5 bases). V lost 6 bases, J lost 5 bases, and 10 bases lay in between. The CDR3 is 12 residues long. Germline-derived CDR1 and CDR2 are MNHNS and SASEGT.